This TCR beta chain was found in a study of OX40 agonist ivuxolimab in advanced cancers. Study results and caveats: Part of the nonresponder group also had normalized T-cell clonal expansion that was low.

In the case of this clone: The antigen remains unidentified.

Patients with autoimmune history or systemic immunosuppression were excluded. TCRdb's copy holds only in-frame clones and misses some; the assay was immunoSEQ multiplex PCR. The data contain 55,000 to 75,000 clones, roughly nine tenths of them seen just once; the ten biggest clones take up 3% to 4%. This CDR3 has 13 amino acids. From germline, CDR1 is MNHEY and CDR2 SMNVEV (reference sequence). V lost 4 bases, J lost 7 bases, and 5 bases stayed unmatched. The chain couples TRBV27 to TRBJ1-2, with 8 bases that match TRBD1. This TCR was sampled from an adult with an advanced solid tumor such as melanoma, head and neck, liver or kidney cancer. Specimen: CD4+ or CD8+ T cells sorted from blood, collected in a trial of the OX40 agonist ivuxolimab. As DNA, the CDR3 is TGTGCCAGCAGTTGGGACAGGTGGGGTGGCTACACCTTC. This gives the protein CASSWDRWGGYTF.